This T cell receptor (beta chain) came from a study of post-analysis software for immune sequencing data. For the study at large: Several disease courses (relapsing-remitting, secondary progressive and progressive-relapsing) of multiple sclerosis were included.

Trimming cost V 9 bases and J 5 bases, with 11 bases left between them. The CDR3 runs 11 residues. Germline V lookup: CDR1 SGHRS, CDR2 YFSETQ. Study conclusions and caveats: Included in a set of several TRBV segments more frequent in patients than controls were TRBV5-6, TRBV5-1 and TRBV20-1. Batch-matched samples strongly co-clustered by F measure. Multiple sclerosis patients showed significantly lower normalized Chao1 diversity than controls did.

Unique molecular identifiers were present in the TCR beta cDNA libraries. Each batch of about 0.95 to 10 million T cells produced 400,000 to 650,000 cDNA molecules. Via MiXCR, TCRdb re-called the PCR reads, giving one row per CDR3 protein. The table has approximately 440,000 distinct CDR3 sequences, roughly 45% seen once. This clonotype has a handful of counts. Its specificity is not known. The sequencing input was blood. This chain connects TRBV5-1 to TRBJ2-5; TRBD1 is a possible D gene (5 bases). This TCR was recovered from a girl aged 5-17 years with multiple sclerosis. This CDR3 is CATTDRETQYF. Written as DNA, the CDR3 is TGCGCCACGACAGATCGGGAGACCCAGTACTTC.